These T cell receptor beta chains were read from a single sample in a study of blood T cell dynamics during melanoma immunotherapy. The protocol was immunoSEQ multiplex PCR, while the TCRdb copy is restricted to in-frame clones and leaves out a portion. Of under 8,000 clones in the sample, approximately 88% were seen once. The material sequenced was blood, taken from a patient treated with checkpoint blockade. These TCRs come from a human donor with melanoma. Some clones in this sample may be carry-over from other donors' samples. Each CDR3 is given with its conserved first and last residue. Each record gives: CDR3 protein, CDR3 DNA, D gene, J gene, V gene, clone size. A D gene is named only where the DNA matches it firmly. Clone size is shown for a subset of rows, as once, few, many or a class of expanded clone.

CAWSGTGNQPQHF	TGTGCCTGGAGCGGGACAGGCAATCAGCCCCAGCATTTT	TRBD1	TRBJ1-5	TRBV30	NA
CASSLGFQVDGYTF	TGTGCCAGCAGCTTAGGGTTCCAGGTGGATGGCTACACCTTC	NA	TRBJ1-2	TRBV7-2	NA
CASSLTSSYNSPLHF	TGTGCCAGCAGCTTAACGAGCTCCTATAATTCACCCCTCCACTTT	NA	TRBJ1-6	TRBV7-9	NA
CASSLAPSDSYEQYF	TGCGCCAGCAGCTTGGCACCTAGCGACTCCTACGAGCAGTACTTC	NA	TRBJ2-7	TRBV5-1	NA
CASNEQGMNQPQHF	TGTGCCAGCAATGAACAGGGTATGAATCAGCCCCAGCATTTT	NA	TRBJ1-5	TRBV6-1	NA
CASSPPGAALGAGGTDTQYF	TGTGCCAGCAGCCCACCCGGTGCTGCTTTGGGGGCGGGGGGCACAGATACGCAGTATTTT	NA	TRBJ2-3	TRBV4-2	NA
CASSEGSGSLLETQYF	TGTGCCAGCAGTGAAGGTAGCGGGAGTCTTCTGGAGACCCAGTACTTC	TRBD2	TRBJ2-5	TRBV6-1	NA
CASSLEGTIPGAEAFF	TGTGCCAGCAGCTTAGAAGGGACAATCCCGGGCGCTGAAGCTTTCTTT	NA	TRBJ1-1	TRBV7-9	NA
CASSKTTVGNEQFF	TGTGCCAGCAGCAAAACCACGGTAGGGAATGAGCAGTTCTTC	NA	TRBJ2-1	TRBV11-1	NA
CASSAGTDSNQPQHF	TGTGCCAGCAGTGCAGGGACCGATAGCAATCAGCCCCAGCATTTT	NA	TRBJ1-5	TRBV6-1	NA
CASSLEAREETQYF	TGTGCCAGCAGCTTGGAGGCTAGGGAAGAGACCCAGTACTTC	NA	TRBJ2-5	TRBV7-8	NA
CASSKDRDSSYNDQFF	TGTGCCAGCAGCAAAGACCGGGACTCGTCCTACAATGATCAGTTCTTC	NA	TRBJ2-1	TRBV5-4	NA
CASSPDPGWGANVLTF	TGTGCCAGCTCACCGGACCCGGGTTGGGGGGCCAACGTCCTGACTTTC	NA	TRBJ2-6	TRBV18	once
CASSLAGRWTEAFF	TGTGCCAGCAGCTTAGCGGGTAGGTGGACTGAAGCTTTCTTT	NA	TRBJ1-1	TRBV7-9	NA
CASSGRQGIREKLFF	TGTGCCAGCAGCGGCCGACAGGGGATTCGGGAAAAACTGTTTTTT	TRBD1	TRBJ1-4	TRBV9	NA
CASSPTGSDTQYF	TGCGCCAGCAGCCCAACAGGGTCAGATACGCAGTATTTT	NA	TRBJ2-3	TRBV5-1	few
CASLNPFAPISRDTQYF	TGTGCCAGCCTTAACCCTTTCGCGCCCATTAGCAGAGATACGCAGTATTTT	NA	TRBJ2-3	TRBV7-2	large
CASTPRDGNTEAFF	TGTGCCAGCACCCCGAGGGACGGGAACACTGAAGCTTTCTTT	NA	TRBJ1-1	TRBV21-1	few
CASSLVGLDYGYTF	TGCGCCAGCAGCTTGGTGGGACTGGACTATGGCTACACCTTC	NA	TRBJ1-2	TRBV5-1	few
CASSLTGALNTGELFF	TGTGCCAGCAGTTTAACGGGGGCCCTGAACACCGGGGAGCTGTTTTTT	NA	TRBJ2-2	TRBV28	NA
CASSESGEPYEQYF	TGCGCCAGCAGTGAGTCAGGGGAACCTTACGAGCAGTACTTC	NA	TRBJ2-7	TRBV10-2	NA
CASSYTPGIGYTF	TGTGCCAGCAGTTACACCCCAGGGATTGGCTACACCTTC	NA	TRBJ1-2	TRBV6-5	NA
CASSLWDRGYNEQFF	TGCGCCAGCAGCTTGTGGGACAGGGGTTACAATGAGCAGTTCTTC	TRBD1	TRBJ2-1	TRBV5-1	NA
CSFPTGISTDTQYF	TGCAGCTTTCCGACAGGAATCAGCACAGATACGCAGTATTTT	NA	TRBJ2-3	TRBV29-1	NA
CASSLPGSYEQYF	TGTGCCAGCAGCTTGCCAGGTTCCTACGAGCAGTACTTC	NA	TRBJ2-7	TRBV7-9	NA
CASAYGGNGEQFF	TGCGCCAGCGCTTATGGGGGAAATGGAGAGCAGTTCTTC	NA	TRBJ2-1	TRBV5-1	NA
CASSLLTGIGYEQYF	TGCGCCAGCAGCTTGTTAACAGGCATAGGCTACGAGCAGTACTTC	NA	TRBJ2-7	TRBV5-1	NA
CASSLASGTDTQYF	TGTGCCAGCAGCTTAGCTAGCGGCACAGATACGCAGTATTTT	NA	TRBJ2-3	TRBV7-2	NA
CASSSGGKDEKLFF	TGTGCCAGCAGTTCCGGCGGGAAGGATGAAAAACTGTTTTTT	NA	TRBJ1-4	TRBV28	NA
CASSGSSTGANVLTF	TGTGCCAGCAGTGGGTCCAGCACTGGGGCCAACGTCCTGACTTTC	NA	TRBJ2-6	TRBV28	NA
CASSQDPGLAREQYF	TGTGCCAGCAGCCAAGACCCCGGACTAGCGAGGGAGCAGTACTTC	TRBD2	TRBJ2-7	TRBV14	NA
CASNPIGPYQETQYF	TGTGCCAGCAACCCGATTGGGCCTTATCAAGAGACCCAGTACTTC	NA	TRBJ2-5	TRBV6-5	NA
CASSDAGGLYNEQFF	TGTGCCAGTAGTGACGCGGGAGGGCTCTACAATGAGCAGTTCTTC	TRBD2	TRBJ2-1	TRBV19	NA
CASSQVPGSPSTDTQYF	TGCGCCAGCAGCCAAGTCCCTGGCAGTCCTAGCACAGATACGCAGTATTTT	NA	TRBJ2-3	TRBV4-1	NA
CSVEAGETQYF	TGCAGCGTTGAGGCAGGGGAGACCCAGTACTTC	NA	TRBJ2-5	TRBV29-1	NA
CASSDALLGFTDTQYF	TGTGCCAGCTCAGACGCCTTACTCGGATTCACAGATACGCAGTATTTT	NA	TRBJ2-3	TRBV5-8	NA
CASSDQAVDTQYF	TGCGCCAGCAGTGATCAAGCGGTGGATACGCAGTATTTT	NA	TRBJ2-3	TRBV10-1	NA
CASSLVEGKGTQYF	TGTGCCAGCAGCTTAGTGGAGGGGAAAGGAACCCAGTACTTC	NA	TRBJ2-5	TRBV7-9	NA
CASTKDFSQETQYF	TGTGCCAGTACCAAGGACTTCTCTCAAGAGACCCAGTACTTC	NA	TRBJ2-5	TRBV19	NA
CASSLEGTRGANVLTF	TGTGCCAGCAGCTTAGAGGGGACCCGTGGGGCCAACGTCCTGACTTTC	NA	TRBJ2-6	TRBV7-6	once
CASSGGLAGLDTQYF	TGTGCCAGCTCCGGCGGACTAGCGGGATTAGATACGCAGTATTTT	TRBD2	TRBJ2-3	TRBV18	NA
CASSLGLYTGELFF	TGCGCCAGCAGCTTAGGACTCTACACCGGGGAGCTGTTTTTT	NA	TRBJ2-2	TRBV5-1	few
CASRNRGQDSPLHF	TGTGCCAGCAGAAACAGGGGGCAAGATTCACCCCTCCACTTT	TRBD1	TRBJ1-6	TRBV2	NA
CASSKGASNQPQHF	TGTGCCAGCAGCAAAGGGGCTAGCAATCAGCCCCAGCATTTT	NA	TRBJ1-5	TRBV9	NA
CASSLRDGGQETQYF	TGTGCCAGCAGCTTGAGGGACGGTGGACAAGAGACCCAGTACTTC	NA	TRBJ2-5	TRBV5-6	NA
CASSQDPGRETQYF	TGTGCCAGCAGCCAAGATCCGGGGCGAGAGACCCAGTACTTC	NA	TRBJ2-5	TRBV4-2	NA
CASSFDLGTNYEQYF	TGTGCCAGCAGCTTCGACCTGGGGACCAACTACGAGCAGTACTTC	NA	TRBJ2-7	TRBV7-9	NA
CASSFLGSRTYGYTF	TGTGCCAGCAGCTTCCTGGGTAGCCGGACCTATGGCTACACCTTC	NA	TRBJ1-2	TRBV5-6	NA
CASSTGTREETQYF	TGCGCCAGCAGCACCGGGACGCGAGAAGAGACCCAGTACTTC	NA	TRBJ2-5	TRBV5-1	NA
CASLQGAGYGYTF	TGTGCCAGCCTACAGGGGGCGGGCTATGGCTACACCTTC	TRBD1	TRBJ1-2	TRBV6-6	NA
CASSAQRDSYNEQFF	TGTGCCAGCAGTGCCCAGCGTGACTCCTACAATGAGCAGTTCTTC	NA	TRBJ2-1	TRBV28	NA
CASSFGTGVDEQYF	TGTGCCAGCAGCTTTGGGACAGGGGTTGACGAGCAGTACTTC	TRBD1	TRBJ2-7	TRBV7-6	NA